Sequencing of this T cell receptor (beta chain) was carried out in a study of cytomegalovirus exposure and HLA in healthy donors. General observations from the study: Specificity of a few CMV-associated chains for CMV antigens was verified in vitro. Among TCR beta chains, those listed as cytomegalovirus-associated numbered about 160. The classifier was said to identify cytomegalovirus status with high specificity and sensitivity. About 87% or about 30% of the time was how often most TCR beta V segments were productive, according to an earlier analysis.

PCR used 60 Vbeta primers and 13 Jbeta primers. The table came from immunoSEQ multiplex PCR; TCRdb's copy has only in-frame clones and leaves some out. The repertoire consists of approximately 150,000 clones, with 82% occurring once and the leading ten covering about 3.4%. With respect to this clone: Its target is unknown.

This clonotype was sampled from a man aged 18 to 30 in good health and CMV-seropositive. Sequencing was performed on PBMCs.

The CDR3 DNA is TGTGCCAGCCGATCAGGGGTGAACACTGAAGCTTTCTTT. It translates to CASRSGVNTEAFF. The V gene is TRBV5-6, the J gene TRBJ1-1, with D perhaps matching TRBD1 (6 bases). Trimming shortened V by 7 bases and J by 0 bases, and 10 bases separated the two germline ends. CDR1 is SGHDT, CDR2 YYEEEE, per germline. This CDR3 contains 13 residues. The full variable domain, completed using reference TRBV5-6 and TRBJ1-1, is DAGVTQSPTHLIKTRGQQVTLRCSPKSGHDTVSWYQQALGQGPQFIFQYYEEEERQRGNFPDRFSGHQFPNYSSELNVNALLLGDSALYLCASRSGVNTEAFFGQGTRLTVV.